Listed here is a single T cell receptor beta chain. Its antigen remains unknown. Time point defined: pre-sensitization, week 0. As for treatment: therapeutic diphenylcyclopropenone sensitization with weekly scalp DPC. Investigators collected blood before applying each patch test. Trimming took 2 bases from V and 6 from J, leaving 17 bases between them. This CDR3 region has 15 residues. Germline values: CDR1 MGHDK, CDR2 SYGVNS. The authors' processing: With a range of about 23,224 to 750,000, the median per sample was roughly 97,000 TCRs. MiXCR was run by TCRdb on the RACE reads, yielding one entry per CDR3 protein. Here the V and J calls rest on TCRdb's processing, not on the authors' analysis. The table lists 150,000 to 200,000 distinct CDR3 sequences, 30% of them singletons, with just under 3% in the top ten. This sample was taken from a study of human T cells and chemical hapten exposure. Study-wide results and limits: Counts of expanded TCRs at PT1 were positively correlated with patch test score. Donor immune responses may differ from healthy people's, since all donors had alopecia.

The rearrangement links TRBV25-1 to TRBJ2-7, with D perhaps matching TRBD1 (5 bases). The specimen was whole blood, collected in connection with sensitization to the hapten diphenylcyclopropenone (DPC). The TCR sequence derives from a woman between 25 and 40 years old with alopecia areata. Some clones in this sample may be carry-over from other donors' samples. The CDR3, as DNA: TGTGCCAGCAGTGAAGATAACAGGCTAAGAGGCGAGCAGTACTTC. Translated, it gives CASSEDNRLRGEQYF.